These 22 T cell receptor beta chains were sequenced from one sample in a study of beta chain features in type 1 diabetes listed by TCRdb under 2018. Results the study describes overall, beyond this receptor: In all four CD4+ subsets, TCRB CDR3 length was moderately but significantly shorter in type 1 diabetes patients.

Library prep was done by the immunoSEQ multiplex PCR assay. The entire isolated RNA was reverse transcribed using the High Capacity cDNA Reverse Transcription Kit, and thus expressed TCRB transcripts were sequenced. The source is immuneACCESS, and TCRdb retained only in-frame sequences with V and J called. Part of the clones is not carried over; for the studies checked, unresolved V genes explain less than half of this, and the remainder is unexplained. Recorded for this sample are tens of thousands of clones; roughly 50% of them occurred a single time. The top ten clonotypes cover around 2.5% of the sample. No antigens are known for them. The sample consisted of Tregs from blood. What this sample's cell subset or site label stands for: regulatory CD4+ T cells. The source is a woman between 40 and 50 years old with type 1 diabetes.

The V and J genes are TRBV7-2 and TRBJ1-2; 10 bases align to TRBD1. Looked up from germline, CDR1 is SGHTA and CDR2 is FQGNSA. CDR3 length: 14 residues. V shed 1 base and J 5 bases; nucleotides not matched to a gene: 1. CDR3 loop: CASSLEGQGYGYTF. In nucleotides, the CDR3 is TGTGCCAGCAGCTTAGAGGGACAGGGGTATGGCTACACCTTC.

The chain uses TRBV21-1 and TRBJ1-5. TRBV21-1 is reported as a pseudogene. The CDR3 loop spans 16 amino acids. The chain's CDR3 is CASAPHRRGSNQPQHF. The CDR3 DNA is TGTGCCAGCGCGCCCCACCGTCGGGGTAGCAATCAGCCCCAGCATTTT.

This clone was counted many times. The chain carries TRBV5-8 and TRBJ2-5, with TRBD1 identical over 11 bases. The CDR3 loop spans 15 amino acids. Germline V gene lookup returns CDR1 SGHTS and CDR2 YDEGEE. V shed 4 bases, J shed 6 bases, and the junction held 8 bases outside the gene matches. CDR3 nucleotide sequence: TGTGCCAGCAGCCGAGGACAGGGGGCATCGAAGACCCAGTACTTC. Its protein product is CASSRGQGASKTQYF.

This clone was recorded a few times. The chain joins TRBV7-2 to TRBJ2-7; D is perhaps TRBD2 (5 bases). Deletions cut 4 bases from V and 0 bases from J, with 10 bases between. The CDR3 runs 14 residues. Germline values: CDR1 SGHTA, CDR2 FQGNSA. The CDR3 is CASSYVRGSYEQYF. The CDR3 DNA reads TGTGCCAGCAGCTACGTCCGGGGCTCCTACGAGCAGTACTTC.

This clone was picked up a small number of times. The V call is TRBV4-1, the J call TRBJ1-4; 9 bases are shared with TRBD1. CDR3 length equals 16 residues. Germline V gene lookup returns CDR1 MGHRA and CDR2 YSYEKL. J gave up 6 bases and V 3 bases, and 8 bases lay outside the gene matches. CDR3 residues: CASSHLPGQGYEKLFF. For the CDR3, the DNA is TGCGCCAGCAGCCACCTTCCGGGACAGGGATATGAAAAACTGTTTTTT.

V gene TRBV5-4 combines with J gene TRBJ2-1; 16 bases line up with TRBD2. V lost 3 bases to trimming and J lost 7 bases; unmatched junction nucleotides: 10. Germline V gene sequence: CDR1 SGHNT, CDR2 YYREEE (reference sequence). This CDR3 contains 18 residues. The CDR3 nucleotides read TGTGCCAGCAGCTCCGGAGGGACTAGCGGGAGGGCCGTAAATGAGCAGTTCTTC. Translation gives CASSSGGTSGRAVNEQFF. The variable domain in full, completed from reference TRBV5-4 and TRBJ2-1, reads ETGVTQSPTHLIKTRGQQVTLRCSSQSGHNTVSWYQQALGQGPQFIFQYYREEENGRGNFPPRFSGLQFPNYSSELNVNALELDDSALYLCASSSGGTSGRAVNEQFFGPGTRLTVL.

The CDR3: CASSSQAGVYNEQFF. The CDR3 DNA is TGTGCCAGTAGTTCCCAGGCGGGAGTCTACAATGAGCAGTTCTTC. The chain links TRBV19 to TRBJ2-1, with 7 bases matching TRBD2. The V gene end was trimmed by 5 bases and the J gene end by 3 bases; junction bases not matched to a gene: 7. The CDR3 has 15 residues. Germline V gene lookup returns CDR1 LNHDA and CDR2 SQIVND (reference sequence).

The sample holds a few counts of this clone. Different DNA sequences within this sample yield the same CDR3. This chain uses TRBV19 with TRBJ2-3; 7 nucleotides match TRBD1. J was trimmed by 0 bases and V by 6 bases; bases with no gene match: 6. From germline, CDR1 is LNHDA and CDR2 SQIVND (reference sequence). The CDR3 sequence is 15 residues long. CDR3 coding DNA: TGTGCCAGTAGGCCGACAGGGTCGAGCACAGATACGCAGTATTTT. This gives the protein CASRPTGSSTDTQYF.

The chain has TRBV19 and TRBJ2-6, with D maybe TRBD1 (5 bases). This CDR3 contains 17 residues. Germline assignment: CDR1 LNHDA and CDR2 SQIVND (reference sequence). The V end was cut by 5 bases, the J end by 0 bases, with 14 bases between. This CDR3 is CASSPHVRASGANVLTF. The CDR3 nucleotides read TGTGCCAGTAGTCCTCACGTCAGGGCCTCTGGGGCCAACGTCCTGACTTTC.

The rearrangement links TRBV7-3 to TRBJ2-3, with a weak D call TRBD2 (5 bases). Deletions cut 4 bases from V and 4 bases from J, with 15 bases between. The CDR3 spans 15 residues. CDR1 and CDR2 from the germline V gene are SGHTA and FQGTGA. The CDR3 coding sequence is TGTGCCAGCAGCTCACGGCCGGGGTTCCCAGATACGCAGTATTTT. It yields the protein CASSSRPGFPDTQYF.

The gene calls are TRBV5-1 and TRBJ2-7; TRBD2 matches 8 bases. V trimming: 0 bases; J trimming: 3 bases; junction bases outside the gene matches: 8. CDR1 SGHRS and CDR2 YFSETQ come from the germline V gene. This CDR3 comprises 16 residues. The CDR3 spells CASSLEGLGLHYEQYF. CDR3 sequence (DNA): TGCGCCAGCAGCTTGGAGGGACTAGGGCTGCACTACGAGCAGTACTTC.

This sequence joins TRBV12-5 and TRBJ2-2; tentatively, D is TRBD2 (6 bases). The germline V gene has CDR1 LGHNT and CDR2 FRNRAP. Trimming stripped 0 bases from V and 0 bases from J, with 11 bases between. The CDR3 contains 17 residues. The DNA of the CDR3 is TGTGCTAGTGGTTTGGTCGCGGGGCCAGCGAACACCGGGGAGCTGTTTTTT. Translated, it gives CASGLVAGPANTGELFF.

There are a few counts of this clone. The J gene is TRBJ2-7, the V gene TRBV5-1, with D possibly matching TRBD1 (6 bases). CDR1 and CDR2 (germline): SGHRS, YFSETQ. The CDR3 runs 13 residues. The germline V and J ends were trimmed by 0 bases and 6 bases, with 10 bases remaining between them. This chain's CDR3 is CASSLDLGGEQYF. The CDR3 DNA reads TGCGCCAGCAGCTTGGATTTAGGGGGCGAGCAGTACTTC.

The chain links TRBV9 to TRBJ2-3, with a tentative D call TRBD2 (5 bases). The CDR3 contains 14 residues. Germline CDR1 and CDR2: SGDLS and YYNGEE. With 0 bases removed from V and 5 bases from J, the gap between germline ends came to 10 bases. CDR3: CASSVATGRDTQYF. Here the CDR3 DNA reads TGTGCCAGCAGCGTAGCTACGGGGAGAGATACGCAGTATTTT.

The chain recombines TRBV25-1 with TRBJ1-1; D may be TRBD1 (6 bases). Germline V gene sequence: CDR1 MGHDK, CDR2 SYGVNS. V gave up 5 bases and J gave up 2 bases, with 15 bases separating them. The CDR3 length is 15 residues. CDR3 region: CASSPRGQTNTEAFF. The DNA of the CDR3 is TGTGCCAGCAGTCCCCGGGGACAAACTAACACTGAAGCTTTCTTT.

The chain couples TRBV6-5 to TRBJ1-2; 7 bases fit TRBD1. Trimming at V came to 6 bases and at J to 8 bases, leaving 15 bases not matched to a gene. CDR3 length: 15 amino acids. Germline V gene lookup returns CDR1 MNHEY and CDR2 SVGAGI. CDR3 in amino acids: CASSRPSDQGVGYTF. For the CDR3, the DNA is TGTGCCAGCAGCCGACCATCCGACCAGGGGGTAGGCTACACCTTC.

The chain links TRBV5-1 to TRBJ2-5, with D perhaps TRBD1 (5 bases). The DNA end is a closer match to TRBJ2-7, so the J assignment may be wrong. Per the germline V gene, CDR1 is SGHRS and CDR2 is YFSETQ. The CDR3 is made up of 15 amino acids. This CDR3 reads CASSRDSTGTYEQYF. The DNA for the CDR3 is TGCGCCAGCAGCCGAGACTCCACAGGCACCTACGAGCAGTACTTC.

The chain carries TRBV7-2 and TRBJ2-5, with D perhaps matching TRBD2 (6 bases). Germline CDR1 SGHTA, CDR2 FQGNSA. This CDR3 is 15 amino acids long. Trimming shortened V by 1 base and J by 3 bases, and 12 bases separated the two germline ends. The CDR3 here is CASSLGAGKEETQYF. The CDR3 region has the DNA TGTGCCAGCAGCTTAGGGGCGGGGAAGGAAGAGACCCAGTACTTC.

The chain combines TRBV28 with TRBJ2-7; 8 bases are shared with TRBD1. CDR3 length equals 14 residues. Germline trimming cut 3 bases from V and 7 bases from J; bases unmatched to any gene: 8. Germline V lookup: CDR1 MDHEN, CDR2 SYDVKM. The CDR3, as DNA: TGTGCCAGCAGTTTCCAGGGGGCGACGGGGGAGCAGTACTTC. Its protein product is CASSFQGATGEQYF. The variable domain in full, with the rest retrieved from reference TRBV28 and TRBJ2-7, is DVKVTQSSRYLVKRTGEKVFLECVQDMDHENMFWYRQDPGLGLRLIYFSYDVKMKEKGDIPEGYSVSREKKERFSLILESASTNQTSMYLCASSFQGATGEQYFGPGTRLTVT.

The V call is TRBV5-5, the J call TRBJ1-2; 8 bases are shared with TRBD1. With V trimmed by 0 bases and J by 2 bases, 3 bases remained unmatched. The CDR3 extends over 15 amino acids. Germline V CDR1 and CDR2: SGHKS, YYEKEE (reference sequence). CDR3 amino acids: CASSLADRANYGYTF. The DNA for the CDR3 is TGTGCCAGCAGCTTGGCGGACAGGGCGAACTATGGCTACACCTTC.

The J gene is TRBJ2-2, the V gene TRBV10-3, with D uncertain. Germline-derived CDR1 and CDR2 are ENHRY and SYGVKD. Trimming cost V 0 bases and J 5 bases, with 4 bases left between them. This CDR3 is 13 amino acids long. DNA of the CDR3: TGTGCCATCAGTGAGTCGAGGACCGGGGAGCTGTTTTTT. It codes for CAISESRTGELFF.

The chain couples TRBV6-5 to TRBJ2-7, with D possibly being TRBD1 (6 bases). Trimming removed 6 bases at V and 3 bases at J, with 15 bases between. From germline, CDR1 is MNHEY and CDR2 SVGAGI. The CDR3 covers 14 residues. This CDR3 is CASSKMAGDYEQYF. The CDR3 DNA is TGTGCCAGCAGCAAAATGGCAGGGGACTACGAGCAGTACTTC.